The present entry profiles one TCR beta chain with its context. Its antigen remains unknown. This sample is part of a study of cytomegalovirus exposure and HLA in healthy donors. Study-level findings and limits: A missense variant in DCLRE1C was later tied to TCR beta V- and J-gene trimming.

The germline V and J ends were trimmed by 6 bases and 2 bases, with 7 bases remaining between them. Germline CDR1 is KGHSH and CDR2 is LQKENI. This CDR3 comprises 12 residues. The PCR employed 60 Vbeta primers together with 13 Jbeta primers. Clones were sequenced by immunoSEQ multiplex PCR, and TCRdb holds only the in-frame ones, with some missing. This sample has approximately 200,000 clones, with 82% found just once. The rearrangement uses TRBV18 and TRBJ2-5; possible D gene TRBD1, 6 bases. This sequence was found in a boy between 2 and 10 years old in good health and CMV-seronegative. The sample was PBMCs. The CDR3 DNA follows: TGTGCCAGCTCCGGACAGCAAGAGACCCAGTACTTC. Translation: CASSGQQETQYF.